The 10 T cell receptor beta chains presented below share a single source sample, sequenced in a study of blood T cell repertoires in COVID-19. The assay was immunoSEQ multiplex PCR, and TCRdb's table has in-frame clones only and misses some. The sample has about 200,000 clones, 70% to 85% seen once. The sequenced sample consisted of peripheral blood. Every receptor here comes from a man aged 50 or older with active or convalescent COVID-19.

The chain joins TRBV7-9 to TRBJ2-7; 7 bases map to TRBD1. This CDR3 contains 16 residues. V lost 5 bases, J lost 3 bases, and 13 bases stayed unmatched. CDR1 and CDR2 from the germline V gene are SEHNR and FQNEAQ (reference sequence). CDR3 sequence reads: CASSPTGSIAYYEQYF. The CDR3 DNA reads as TGTGCCAGCAGCCCGACAGGGTCAATCGCTTACTACGAGCAGTACTTC.

This clone appeared a few times. The chain carries TRBV7-9 and TRBJ2-2; no firm D call. Trimming stripped 8 bases from V and 5 bases from J, with 6 bases between. Germline CDR1 reads SEHNR; CDR2 reads FQNEAQ (reference sequence). This CDR3 is built from 11 residues. The CDR3 sequence is CASPNTGELFF. In nucleotides, the CDR3 is TGTGCCAGCCCTAATACCGGGGAGCTGTTTTTT.

This rearrangement joins TRBV18 to TRBJ1-1, with D unclear. The germline CDR1 and CDR2 sequences are KGHSH and LQKENI. This CDR3 has 13 amino acids. Trimming shortened V by 3 bases and J by 6 bases, and 11 bases separated the two germline ends. The CDR3: CASSPQPGAEAFF. The CDR3 DNA sequence: TGTGCCAGCTCACCTCAGCCGGGAGCTGAAGCTTTCTTT.

The V gene is TRBV7-3, the J gene TRBJ2-6; possible D gene TRBD1, 5 bases. Germline CDR1 SGHTA, CDR2 FQGTGA. This CDR3 is 16 amino acids long. The V and J ends lost 4 bases and 0 bases respectively, with 10 bases between them. The CDR3 region has the DNA TGTGCCAGCAGCTACTTGACAGACTCTGGGGCCAACGTCCTGACTTTC. It specifies CASSYLTDSGANVLTF.

V and J are TRBV29-1 and TRBJ2-7; D remains unclear. The ends were cut back, 4 bases at V and 0 bases at J, with 7 bases in the middle. The CDR3 runs to 12 residues. The V gene's germline CDR1 is SQVTM and CDR2 ANQGSEA. CDR3 in DNA: TGCAGCGTTGTGGGCCTCTCCTACGAGCAGTACTTC. Its translation: CSVVGLSYEQYF.

J is TRBJ1-2 and V is TRBV29-1, with 9 bases fitting TRBD1. The trim removed 6 bases at V and 4 bases at J, leaving 9 bases unmatched. CDR3 length: 14 residues. Germline CDR1 is SQVTM and CDR2 is ANQGSEA. The CDR3 spells CSVEKGQGLYGYTF. The CDR3 DNA follows: TGCAGCGTAGAAAAGGGACAGGGCCTCTATGGCTACACCTTC.

The chain has TRBV7-6 and TRBJ2-1; tentatively, D is TRBD1 (7 bases). The CDR3 extends over 19 amino acids. CDR1 is SGHVS, CDR2 FNYEAQ, per germline. The germline V and J ends were trimmed by 8 bases and 0 bases, with 26 bases remaining between them. The chain's CDR3 is CASDPGGQRIFSSYNEQFF. The CDR3 bases are TGTGCCAGCGATCCCGGGGGACAGAGAATCTTTAGCTCCTACAATGAGCAGTTCTTC.

V usage is TRBV10-3 and J usage is TRBJ2-1; 9 positions match TRBD2. The CDR3 consists of 15 residues. Germline V lookup: CDR1 ENHRY, CDR2 SYGVKD. The J segment lost 2 bases and the V segment lost 2 bases, leaving 1 base of the junction unmatched. DNA for the CDR3: TGTGCCATCAGTGAGGAGCGGGAGGCCTACAATGAGCAGTTCTTC. This encodes CAISEEREAYNEQFF.

The rearrangement joins TRBV10-2 to TRBJ2-7, with 9 bases that match TRBD1. After removal of 10 bases from V and 7 bases from J, the junction contained 14 bases not matched to a gene. The length of the CDR3 is 14 residues. In germline, CDR1 is WSHSY, CDR2 SAAADI. The CDR3 DNA is TGCGCCACTGCCGCCGGGACAGGGCATGGTGAGCAGTACGTC. Translated, it gives CATAAGTGHGEQYV.

The genes are TRBV10-3 and TRBJ2-7; TRBD2 matches at 7 bases. CDR1 is ENHRY and CDR2 is SYGVKD in the germline V gene. The trim removed 10 bases at V and 1 base at J, leaving 10 bases unmatched. This CDR3 has 14 amino acids. The CDR3 DNA reads as TGTGCCACCAAGGGAGCGGGACCTTCCTACGAGCAGTACTTC. Protein sequence: CATKGAGPSYEQYF.